The present entry profiles one TCR beta chain with its context. A read error may produce the germline difference seen at one junction end. This entry comes from a study of blood T cells in healthy people across ages. Together with a sample-barcoded 5' primer, a J-beta primer mix was included in a second PCR lasting roughly 6 to 12 cycles. TCRdb itself ran the 5' RACE reads through MiXCR, one entry per CDR3 protein. This sample has over a million distinct CDR3 sequences, with about 40% found just once. PBMCs were isolated at a quantity of at least 6.5 million per sample. Total RNA extraction produced at least 5 micrograms (per sample) for the study. CDR1 and CDR2 (germline): MNHEY, SVGEGT. The CDR3 is made up of 13 amino acids.

The material sequenced was blood. The clonotype was recovered from a woman younger than 30 in good health. The V gene is TRBV6-2 or TRBV6-3, the J gene TRBJ1-6; D is unresolved. DNA of the CDR3: TGTGCCGGCAGTAATGCCCCGGCTTCACCCCTCCACTTT. This encodes CAGSNAPASPLHF.